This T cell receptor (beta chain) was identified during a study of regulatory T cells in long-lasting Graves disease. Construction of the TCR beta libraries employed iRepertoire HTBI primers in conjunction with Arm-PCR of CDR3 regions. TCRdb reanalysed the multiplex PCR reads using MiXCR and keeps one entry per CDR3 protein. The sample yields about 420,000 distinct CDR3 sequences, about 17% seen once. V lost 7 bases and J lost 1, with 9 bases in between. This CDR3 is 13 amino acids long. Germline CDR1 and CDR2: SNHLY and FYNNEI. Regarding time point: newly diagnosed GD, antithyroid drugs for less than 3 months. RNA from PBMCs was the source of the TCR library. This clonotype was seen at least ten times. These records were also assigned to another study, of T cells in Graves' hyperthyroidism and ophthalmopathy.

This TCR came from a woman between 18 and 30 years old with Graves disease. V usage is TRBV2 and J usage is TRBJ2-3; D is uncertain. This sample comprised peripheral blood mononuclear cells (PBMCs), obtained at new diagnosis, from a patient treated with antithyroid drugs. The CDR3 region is CASTWQGTDTQYF. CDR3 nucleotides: TGTGCCAGCACGTGGCAGGGCACAGATACGCAGTATTTT.